This entry features one TCR beta chain sequence. The antigen is undetermined. These data come from a study of cytomegalovirus exposure and HLA in healthy donors. General study findings and limits: Among the most significant clusters, several appeared linked to common viral pathogens in a later analysis. Cytomegalovirus-associated status was assigned to about 170 TCR beta chains. Some V segments could not be told apart, so they were left out, TRBV6-2 and TRBV6-3 among them.

The primer mix had 60 Vbeta and 13 Jbeta primers. TCRdb keeps only in-frame clones here, not all; method: immunoSEQ multiplex PCR. This table holds about 200,000 clones, around 86% found once. Germline V gives CDR1 MNHNY, CDR2 SVGAGI (reference sequence). This CDR3 has 14 amino acids. Trimming took 1 base from V and 5 from J; bases not matched to a gene: 1. The receptor comes from a woman aged 40 to 50 in good health and CMV-seronegative. The V gene is TRBV6-6, the J gene TRBJ2-1; TRBD1 agrees at 8 bases. The sequenced material came from PBMCs. CDR3 sequence: CASSYWDRNNEQFF. CDR3 nucleotide sequence: TGTGCCAGCAGTTACTGGGACAGGAACAATGAGCAGTTCTTC.